This T cell receptor (beta chain) was identified in a study of CD4+ T cells in melanoma. Repertoires were generated with immunoSEQ multiplex PCR, while TCRdb's copy carries only in-frame clones and drops some. The data show 110,000 to 150,000 clones, with roughly 91% seen just once and 1.5% to 1.9% held by the top ten. V lost 4 bases to trimming and J lost 7 bases; unmatched junction nucleotides: 16. Germline V lookup: CDR1 SQVTM, CDR2 ANQGSEA. This CDR3 is built from 16 residues. The sequence came from a human donor with melanoma. The V and J genes are TRBV29-1 and TRBJ1-2; 9 positions match TRBD1. The CDR3 region is CSVGPGTGNGIGGYTF. CDR3 coding DNA: TGCAGCGTTGGTCCCGGGACAGGGAATGGGATTGGTGGCTACACCTTC.